These T cell receptor beta chains were read from a single sample in a study of shared clonotypes between healthy human individuals. Libraries were prepared by immunoSEQ multiplex PCR; TCRdb keeps only in-frame clonotypes and omits some of them. The table shows about 1.5 million clones, with roughly 96% occurring only once. The source material was naive CD4+ T cells sorted from blood. Source of these receptors: a man aged 30 to 45 in good health. CDR3s include the opening cysteine and the closing phenylalanine or tryptophan. A D gene is named only where the DNA matches it firmly. Some rows mark clone size as missing; the rest say once, few, many or name a class of expanded clone.

j_call | d_call | v_call | clone_size | cdr3_nt | cdr3_aa
TRBJ2-7 | TRBD2 | TRBV5-1 | NA | TGCGCCAGCAGCGCCTCCGGGACTAGCTCCTACGAGCAGTACTTC | CASSASGTSSYEQYF
TRBJ2-1 | NA | TRBV5-1 | NA | TGCGCCAGCAGCCGGGGGAGCTCCTCCTACAATGAGCAGTTCTTC | CASSRGSSSYNEQFF
TRBJ2-7 | NA | TRBV11-2 | NA | TGTGCCAGCAGCTTGCGGGCTGCTTACCCTCTACCCTACGAGCAGTACTTC | CASSLRAAYPLPYEQYF
TRBJ1-1 | NA | TRBV5-4 | NA | TGTGCCAGCAGCTTGCCCGGACGGACGAACACTGAAGCTTTCTTT | CASSLPGRTNTEAFF
TRBJ2-1 | NA | TRBV28 | NA | TGTGCCAGCAGTTTACTCCCAGGGGCGGGCAATGAGCAGTTCTTC | CASSLLPGAGNEQFF
TRBJ2-3 | TRBD1 | TRBV29-1 | NA | TGCAGCGTCCAAGACCCGGACAGGGGGCATGCAGATACGCAGTATTTT | CSVQDPDRGHADTQYF
TRBJ2-7 | TRBD1 | TRBV7-2 | NA | TGTGCCAGCAGCTTTGGCAGGGGGCCTTACGAGCAGTACTTC | CASSFGRGPYEQYF
TRBJ2-5 | NA | TRBV30 | NA | TGTGCCTGGGGACCGGGCGGGGAGACCCAGTACTTC | CAWGPGGETQYF
TRBJ1-1 | NA | TRBV7-8 | NA | TGTGCCAGCAGCTTGGTCAGCGGGAACACTGAAGCTTTCTTT | CASSLVSGNTEAFF
TRBJ2-1 | TRBD1 | TRBV5-4 | NA | TGTGCCAGCAGCTCGACAGGGGTTGGTGAGCAGTTCTTC | CASSSTGVGEQFF
TRBJ2-7 | TRBD1 | TRBV5-6 | NA | TGTGCCAGCAGCTTGGGACAGGGTTCCTACGAGCAGTACTTC | CASSLGQGSYEQYF
TRBJ2-1 | TRBD1 | TRBV5-4 | NA | TGTGCCAGCAACAGGGGTGGGAATGAGCAGTTCTTC | CASNRGGNEQFF
TRBJ1-5 | NA | TRBV2 | NA | TGTGCCAGCAGTGAACAGAAACATTTTCAGCCCCAGCATTTT | CASSEQKHFQPQHF
TRBJ1-2 | NA | TRBV14 | NA | TGTGCCAGCAGCCAAGATCTAGGGTATACTGGCTACACCTTC | CASSQDLGYTGYTF
TRBJ2-5 | NA | TRBV6-5 | NA | TGTGCCAGCAGTTATTATGGGCGTCAAGAGACCCAGTACTTC | CASSYYGRQETQYF
TRBJ2-1 | NA | TRBV6-5 | few | TGTGCCAGCAGCCGTTCCCGGGAGCAGTTCTTC | CASSRSREQFF
TRBJ2-7 | TRBD2 | TRBV6-1 | NA | TGTGCCAGCAGTGAAGCAGTGCCGGGGTCTGTAGCGGGAGGGAGGTACGAGCAGTACTTC | CASSEAVPGSVAGGRYEQYF
TRBJ2-1 | NA | TRBV30 | NA | TGTGCCTGTAGAGTGTATGAGCAGTTCTTC | CACRVYEQFF
TRBJ2-7 | NA | TRBV7-3 | NA | NA | CASPGQVRYICYF
TRBJ1-5 | NA | TRBV2 | once | TGTGCCAGCAGTGAGGGCCGCACCAGCCAGCCCCAGCATTTT | CASSEGRTSQPQHF
TRBJ2-1 | TRBD1 | TRBV18 | NA | TGTGCCAGCTCGCCCCCGGGACAGGTCTACAATGAGCAGTTCTTC | CASSPPGQVYNEQFF
TRBJ2-5 | NA | TRBV15 | NA | TGTGCCACCACCCTAGGGGGGTTGGAGACCCAGTACTTC | CATTLGGLETQYF
TRBJ2-1 | NA | TRBV5-1 | NA | TGCGCCAGCAGCCGGGTAGCGGATAGCTCCTACAATGAGCAGTTCTTC | CASSRVADSSYNEQFF
TRBJ1-4 | NA | TRBV21-1 | NA | TGTGCCATCACCCTGACAACTAATGAAAAACTGTTTTTT | CAITLTTNEKLFF
TRBJ2-7 | TRBD1 | TRBV27 | NA | TGTGCCAGCAGTTTAGGACAGGGGCCCTACGAGCAGTACTTC | CASSLGQGPYEQYF
TRBJ2-2 | TRBD2 | TRBV11-2 | NA | TGTGCCAGCAGCTTTACTAGCGGGATGGGTATGGGGGAGCTGTTTTTT | CASSFTSGMGMGELFF
TRBJ2-1 | TRBD2 | TRBV11-2 | NA | TGTGCCAGCAGCTTCTTAGCGGGAGCCTACAATGAGCAGTTCTTC | CASSFLAGAYNEQFF